These 8 T cell receptor beta chains originate from one sample sequenced in a study of T cell responses to AZD1222 COVID-19 vaccine. TCRdb's copy holds only in-frame clones and misses some; the assay was immunoSEQ multiplex PCR. Here the sample spans approximately 100,000 clones, approximately 89% being singletons. The starting material was peripheral blood, obtained on day 0 of MenACWY control vaccination. Receptors originate from an adult in good health.

The chain recombines TRBV10-3 with TRBJ1-4, with D maybe TRBD1 (6 bases). The ends were cut back, 5 bases at V and 5 bases at J, with 12 bases in the middle. Germline values: CDR1 ENHRY, CDR2 SYGVKD. The CDR3 is made up of 14 amino acids. The CDR3 reads CAISNREGNEKLFF. The DNA for the CDR3 is TGTGCCATCAGTAACAGGGAAGGAAATGAAAAACTGTTTTTT.

V gene TRBV5-5 combines with J gene TRBJ1-3; no clear D. This CDR3 has 16 amino acids. CDR1 is SGHKS, CDR2 YYEKEE, per germline (reference sequence). The germline V and J ends were trimmed by 1 base and 4 bases, with 15 bases remaining between them. The CDR3 spells CASSLMASGMGNTIYF. The CDR3, as DNA: TGTGCCAGCAGCTTGATGGCCTCGGGGATGGGAAACACCATATATTTT.

The J gene is TRBJ1-3, the V gene TRBV7-2; no clear D. V was trimmed by 6 bases and J by 2 bases, leaving 11 bases between them. Germline V CDR1 and CDR2: SGHTA, FQGNSA. This CDR3 comprises 14 residues. CDR3 in DNA: TGTGCCAGCAGTCCAGGATGGACTGGAAACACCATATATTTT. The encoded protein is CASSPGWTGNTIYF.

The V gene is TRBV30, the J gene TRBJ1-2, with D possibly matching TRBD1 (5 bases). Germline loops: CDR1 GTSNPN, CDR2 SVGIG (reference sequence). V dropped 2 bases and J dropped 4 bases, with 14 bases sitting between them. The CDR3 runs to 14 residues. CDR3 nucleotides: TGTGCCTGGAGTAAAGGGGAAAGGGGCTATGGCTACACCTTC. This encodes CAWSKGERGYGYTF.

This chain uses TRBV11-3 with TRBJ2-3, with D perhaps being TRBD1 or TRBD2 (5 bases each). V lost 2 bases, J lost 7 bases, and 10 bases lay in between. From germline, CDR1 is SGHNT and CDR2 YENEEA. This CDR3 spans 13 amino acids. For the CDR3, the DNA is TGTGCCAGCAGCTTAAACGAGGGGTATACGCAGTATTTT. Residues: CASSLNEGYTQYF.

The chain uses TRBV6-6 and TRBJ2-7; TRBD1 matches at 9 bases. J was trimmed by 4 bases and V by 6 bases; bases with no gene match: 10. CDR1 and CDR2 (germline): MNHNY, SVGAGI (reference sequence). The CDR3 has 15 residues. In DNA, the CDR3 is TGTGCCAGCAGCCAAACTACAGGGGGCCAGTACGAGCAGTACTTC. Its protein product is CASSQTTGGQYEQYF.

The chain recombines TRBV6-4 with TRBJ2-1; 7 nucleotides line up with TRBD2. V was pared by 0 bases and J by 3 bases, with 2 bases of the junction left unmatched. Germline CDR1 reads MRHNA; CDR2 reads SNTAGT. This CDR3 has 15 amino acids. The DNA for the CDR3 is TGTGCCAGCAGTGACTCGGCGGGGGACTACAATGAGCAGTTCTTC. The encoded protein is CASSDSAGDYNEQFF.

About this clone: One junction end disagrees with the germline gene, perhaps due to a read error. This chain links TRBV20-1 with TRBJ1-2; the D is unclear. The germline CDR1 and CDR2 sequences are DFQATT and SNEGSKA (reference sequence). The CDR3 runs to 11 residues. This chain's CDR3 is CSARDGEGVAF. DNA of the CDR3: TGCAGTGCTAGAGACGGGGAGGGCGTCGCCTTC.